This T cell receptor (beta chain) was identified in a study of blood T cells in healthy people across ages. They isolated at least 6.5 million PBMCs from each sample. Concerning this clonotype: Its antigen is as yet unknown.

Points from the study as a whole: Older age coincided with a roughly linear decline in TCR beta diversity per million T cells.

Sample-barcoded 5' priming and a J-beta primer mix drove a second PCR of about 7 to 11 cycles. MiXCR, applied by TCRdb to the 5' RACE reads, yields one record per CDR3 protein. Of over 1,500,000 distinct CDR3 sequences listed, approximately 40% were seen once; the top ten hold more than 20%. The source material was blood. The sequence came from a human donor in good health.

CDR3 bases: TGTGCCAGCAGCCTCCGGGACCCCCGGGGCGATGAGCAGTTCTTC. Translation gives CASSLRDPRGDEQFF. V gene TRBV11-1 combines with J gene TRBJ2-1, with D tentatively TRBD1 or TRBD2 (5 bases each). V was cut by 5 bases and J by 8 bases, with 19 bases left in between. In germline, CDR1 is SGHAT, CDR2 FQDESV (reference sequence). The length of the CDR3 is 15 residues.